The 15 T cell receptor beta chains below were found in one sample sequenced in a study of T cell repertoires in cytomegalovirus infection. TCRdb re-called the reads through MiXCR, storing one row per CDR3 protein. The table shows hundreds of thousands of distinct CDR3 sequences, with more than 20% occurring only once. Sequencing was done on a sample of CD8+ T cells from PBMCs. The receptors shown here come from a human donor in good health (CMV status not recorded). Some clones in this sample may be carry-over from other donors' samples.

This CDR3 reads CASSPIRDNRYGYTF. CDR3 sequence (DNA): TGTGCCAGCAGTCCCATACGCGACAATCGCTATGGCTACACCTTC. This chain uses TRBV27 with TRBJ1-2; D unresolved. V lost 5 bases and J lost 4, with 17 bases in between. The germline V gene encodes CDR1 MNHEY and CDR2 SMNVEV (reference sequence). This CDR3 is built from 15 residues.

In this sample, this clonotype turned up a few times. The J gene is TRBJ2-2, the V gene TRBV7-9; TRBD1 is a possible D gene (5 bases). The length of the CDR3 is 16 residues. CDR1 and CDR2 (germline): SEHNR, FQNEAQ (reference sequence). Trimming left V 2 bases short and J 1 base short, with 11 bases between. CDR3 protein: CASSLREGENTGELFF. The CDR3 nucleotides read TGTGCCAGCAGCTTAAGAGAAGGGGAGAACACCGGGGAGCTGTTTTTT.

The V and J genes are TRBV7-9 and TRBJ1-2, with D tentatively TRBD1 (5 bases). Trimming stripped 4 bases from V and 6 bases from J, with 21 bases between. CDR1 SEHNR and CDR2 FQNEAQ come from the germline V gene (reference sequence). The length of the CDR3 is 16 residues. The CDR3: CASSSIAGPGKDGYTF. Written as DNA, the CDR3 is TGTGCCAGCAGCTCTATTGCGGGTCCAGGGAAGGATGGCTACACCTTC. Full variable domain (outside the CDR3, taken from reference TRBV7-9 and TRBJ1-2): DTGVSQNPRHKITKRGQNVTFRCDPISEHNRLYWYRQTLGQGPEFLTYFQNEAQLEKSRLLSDRFSAERPKGSFSTLEIQRTEQGDSAMYLCASSSIAGPGKDGYTFGSGTRLTVV.

The chain uses TRBV6-2 or TRBV6-3 and TRBJ2-3; TRBD2 agrees at 13 bases. Germline loops: CDR1 MNHEY, CDR2 SVGEGT. With 5 bases clipped from V and 4 bases from J, the junction kept 6 bases outside the gene matches. The length of the CDR3 is 16 residues. The CDR3 sequence: CASSLLAGGPPDTQYF. The CDR3 coding sequence is TGTGCCAGCAGTCTACTAGCGGGGGGGCCGCCAGATACGCAGTATTTT.

This clonotype was picked up many times. V usage is TRBV7-2 and J usage is TRBJ2-1, with a possible D match to TRBD1 (5 bases). V shed 4 bases and J shed 5 bases, with 9 bases lying between them. CDR1 is SGHTA, CDR2 FQGNSA, per germline. The CDR3 extends over 13 amino acids. In DNA, the CDR3 is TGTGCCAGCAGCTCCATAGGGGACAATGAGCAGTTCTTC. Translated: CASSSIGDNEQFF.

This clonotype showed up many times. The gene calls are TRBV7-2 and TRBJ2-3, with D hard to call. V lost 4 bases, J lost 4 bases, and 15 bases lay in between. The V gene's germline CDR1 is SGHTA and CDR2 FQGNSA. CDR3 length equals 15 residues. In nucleotides, the CDR3 is TGTGCCAGCAGCTCCCCTATAAGGGAACCAGATACGCAGTATTTT. It encodes CASSSPIREPDTQYF. Combining the CDR3 with reference TRBV7-2 and TRBJ2-3 gives the whole variable domain GAGVSQSPSNKVTEKGKDVELRCDPISGHTALYWYRQSLGQGLEFLIYFQGNSAPDKSGLPSDRFSAERTGGSVSTLTIQRTQQEDSAVYLCASSSPIREPDTQYFGPGTRLTVL.

V and J are TRBV14 and TRBJ2-3; D not certain. Germline lookup yields CDR1 SGHDN and CDR2 FVKESK. V was clipped by 0 bases and J by 5 bases, with 12 bases between them. The CDR3 has 15 residues. The CDR3 DNA reads TGTGCCAGCAGCCAAGAGAATCAGTTTTTAGATACGCAGTATTTT. Amino acid sequence: CASSQENQFLDTQYF.

At least ten counts were recorded for this clonotype. The gene calls are TRBV7-8 and TRBJ1-5; D is unresolved. Germline V gene data show CDR1 as SGHVS and CDR2 as FQNEAQ. CDR3 length equals 15 residues. The V end lost 4 bases, the J end lost 0 bases, and 10 bases lay between the germline ends. This CDR3 is CASSSSLYSNQPQHF. The CDR3 DNA reads TGTGCCAGCAGCTCAAGTCTATATAGCAATCAGCCCCAGCATTTT.

This clonotype came up a few times. This rearrangement joins TRBV4-1 to TRBJ2-1, with 9 positions matching TRBD1. With V trimmed by 1 base and J by 2 bases, 9 bases remained unmatched. Germline loops: CDR1 MGHRA, CDR2 YSYEKL. The CDR3 has 18 amino acids. The CDR3 DNA reads TGCGCCAGCAGCCAAGGGAGAACAGGGGGCGCTCCCTACAATGAGCAGTTCTTC. Its protein product is CASSQGRTGGAPYNEQFF.

This clonotype was seen more than once but under ten times. The chain uses TRBV7-9 and TRBJ1-2, with D possibly matching TRBD1 (6 bases). The CDR3 is 14 residues long. Germline V gives CDR1 SEHNR, CDR2 FQNEAQ (reference sequence). V dropped 1 base and J dropped 4 bases, with 10 bases sitting between them. The CDR3 here is CASSLGGLSYGYTF. The CDR3 DNA reads TGTGCCAGCAGCTTAGGGGGGCTCAGCTATGGCTACACCTTC.

The V call is TRBV2, the J call TRBJ2-1, with D tentatively TRBD2 (6 bases). Germline assignment: CDR1 SNHLY and CDR2 FYNNEI. The CDR3 sequence is 15 residues long. Trimming shortened V by 3 bases and J by 7 bases, and 16 bases separated the two germline ends. CDR3 sequence: CASSERPGDRNEQFF. CDR3 nucleotide sequence: TGTGCCAGCAGTGAGAGACCGGGGGATAGGAATGAGCAGTTCTTC. Full variable domain (remainder filled in from reference TRBV2 and TRBJ2-1): EPEVTQTPSHQVTQMGQEVILRCVPISNHLYFYWYRQILGQKVEFLVSFYNNEISEKSEIFDDQFSVERPDGSNFTLKIRSTKLEDSAMYFCASSERPGDRNEQFFGPGTRLTVL.

Remarks on this clonotype: This may be a read error, as it is one base from a much larger clone. The V and J genes are TRBV5-6 and TRBJ2-3; D may be TRBD1 (6 bases). This CDR3 is 18 amino acids long. CDR1 and CDR2 (germline): SGHDT, YYEEEE. V lost 4 bases and J 1 base, leaving 22 bases between the germline ends. CDR3 sequence reads: CASSIGPSSGQRTDTQYF. In DNA form, the CDR3 reads TGTGCCAGCAGCATTGGGCCCTCGTCGGGACAACGCACAGATACGCAGTATTTT. The full variable domain, rest sourced from reference TRBV5-6 and TRBJ2-3, is DAGVTQSPTHLIKTRGQQVTLRCSPKSGHDTVSWYQQALGQGPQFIFQYYEEEERQRGNFPDRFSGHQFPNYSSELNVNALLLGDSALYLCASSIGPSSGQRTDTQYFGPGTRLTVL.

This clonotype was counted many times. This chain uses TRBV7-8 with TRBJ1-2; perhaps TRBD1 as D (5 bases). The V gene's germline CDR1 is SGHVS and CDR2 FQNEAQ. There are 14 residues in the CDR3. The V end was cut by 7 bases, the J end by 4 bases, with 16 bases between. CDR3 DNA sequence: TGTGCCAGCACCTGGGGGGAGCGGGTCTATGGCTACACCTTC. This gives the protein CASTWGERVYGYTF.

V gene TRBV6-2 or TRBV6-3 combines with J gene TRBJ2-1; perhaps TRBD2 as D (6 bases). The germline gives CDR1 MNHEY, CDR2 SVGEGT. V was clipped by 6 bases and J by 14 bases, with 17 bases between them. The CDR3 runs 12 residues. CDR3 nucleotide sequence: TGTGCCAGCAGCCCCGGGACTCGGGATAAGTTCTTC. Its translation is CASSPGTRDKFF.

This clonotype was counted a few times. The chain recombines TRBV20-1 with TRBJ2-7; 11 nucleotides agree with TRBD1. V dropped 0 bases and J dropped 3; count of bases not matched to a gene: 4. The CDR3 covers 15 residues. CDR1 is DFQATT and CDR2 is SNEGSKA in the germline V gene (reference sequence). The CDR3 DNA follows: TGCAGTGCTAGAGATGGGACAGGGGGATACTACGAGCAGTACTTC. It yields the protein CSARDGTGGYYEQYF.